Each of the 26 T cell receptor beta chains below was sequenced from the same sample in a study of cytomegalovirus exposure and HLA in healthy donors. Researchers ran the PCR with 60 Vbeta and 13 Jbeta primers. Produced via immunoSEQ multiplex PCR; TCRdb's table is partial and in-frame only. Of 75,000 to 100,000 clones listed, around 73% are singletons. The sequencing sample was made of PBMCs. The receptors come from a man aged 35-49 years in good health and CMV-seronegative.

This clone appeared once. The chain carries TRBV6-1 and TRBJ1-5; D possibly corresponds to TRBD1 (5 bases). The CDR3 totals 16 residues. CDR1 and CDR2 (germline): MNHNS, SASEGT. With 2 bases removed from V and 0 bases from J, the gap between germline ends came to 11 bases. The CDR3 region has the DNA TGTGCCAGCAGTGAAAGGGAGGGGCTTAGCAATCAGCCCCAGCATTTT. This codes for CASSEREGLSNQPQHF.

The CDR3 here is CASIRRDGYTF. In DNA, the CDR3 is TGTGCCAGCATCAGGAGGGATGGCTACACCTTC. V usage is TRBV2 and J usage is TRBJ1-2; D unclear. CDR3 size: 11 residues. Deletions cut 7 bases from V and 6 bases from J, with 9 bases between. Germline V gene data show CDR1 as SNHLY and CDR2 as FYNNEI. Supplemented by reference TRBV2 and TRBJ1-2, the full variable domain reads EPEVTQTPSHQVTQMGQEVILRCVPISNHLYFYWYRQILGQKVEFLVSFYNNEISEKSEIFDDQFSVERPDGSNFTLKIRSTKLEDSAMYFCASIRRDGYTFGSGTRLTVV.

This sequence joins TRBV30 and TRBJ2-7, with a possible D match to TRBD1 (6 bases). The CDR3 is 15 amino acids. V lost 5 bases and J lost 3, with 20 bases in between. Germline CDR1 reads GTSNPN; CDR2 reads SVGIG (reference sequence). CDR3 residues: CAWALRTAQIYEQYF. The CDR3 DNA sequence: TGTGCCTGGGCTCTCAGGACAGCTCAAATCTACGAGCAGTACTTC.

The J gene is TRBJ2-2, the V gene TRBV2; 7 positions match TRBD1. J lost 1 base, V lost 6 bases, and 2 bases had no gene match. CDR1 SNHLY and CDR2 FYNNEI come from the germline V gene. The length of the CDR3 is 14 residues. CDR3 amino acids: CASRGTVNTGELFF. The CDR3 DNA is TGTGCCAGCAGGGGGACAGTGAACACCGGGGAGCTGTTTTTT.

Here the CDR3 reads CATSRDHGVEQFF. As DNA, the CDR3 is TGTGCCACCAGCAGAGATCACGGGGTTGAGCAGTTCTTC. The chain combines TRBV15 with TRBJ2-1, with D possibly matching TRBD2 (5 bases). The ends were cut back, 0 bases at V and 9 bases at J, with 9 bases in the middle. This CDR3 spans 13 amino acids. Germline CDR1 and CDR2: LNHNV and YYDKDF (reference sequence). The full variable domain, in which reference TRBV15 and TRBJ2-1 provide the parts outside the CDR3, is DAMVIQNPRYQVTQFGKPVTLSCSQTLNHNVMYWYQQKSSQAPKLLFHYYDKDFNNEADTPDNFQSRRPNTSFCFLDIRSPGLGDTAMYLCATSRDHGVEQFFGPGTRLTVL.

V usage is TRBV4-2 and J usage is TRBJ2-6; weak D call: TRBD1 (6 bases). The CDR3 covers 17 residues. From germline, CDR1 is LGHNA and CDR2 YNFKEQ. V was trimmed by 1 base and J by 2 bases, leaving 12 bases between them. CDR3 amino acids: CASSQGKGGTGANVLTF. For the CDR3, the DNA is TGTGCCAGCAGCCAAGGCAAAGGGGGTACTGGGGCCAACGTCCTGACTTTC.

The chain joins TRBV6-1 to TRBJ1-2; 9 bases match TRBD1. Germline trimming cut 0 bases from V and 5 bases from J; bases unmatched to any gene: 7. Germline values: CDR1 MNHNS, CDR2 SASEGT. This CDR3 is built from 16 residues. Written as DNA, the CDR3 is TGTGCCAGCAGTGAAGCGCTTCGACAGGGGGAATATGGCTACACCTTC. Encoded protein: CASSEALRQGEYGYTF.

This rearrangement joins TRBV19 to TRBJ2-6; TRBD1 matches 9 bases. Germline CDR1 is LNHDA and CDR2 is SQIVND (reference sequence). After removal of 3 bases from V and 1 base from J, the junction contained 4 bases not matched to a gene. CDR3 length: 17 residues. CDR3: CASSMGQGVSGANVLTF. CDR3 nucleotides: TGTGCCAGTAGTATGGGACAGGGAGTGTCTGGGGCCAACGTCCTGACTTTC.

V gene TRBV28 combines with J gene TRBJ1-6; no clear D. The CDR3 is 12 residues long. In germline, CDR1 is MDHEN, CDR2 SYDVKM. V gave up 5 bases and J gave up 7 bases, with 6 bases separating them. The CDR3 region has the DNA TGTGCCAGCAGTATCCCGAATTCACCCCTCCACTTT. Translating it yields CASSIPNSPLHF.

The rearrangement links TRBV6-1 to TRBJ2-7; weak D call: TRBD1 (6 bases). The V end was cut by 3 bases, the J end by 0 bases, with 18 bases between. The CDR3 has 17 amino acids. Germline CDR1 is MNHNS and CDR2 is SASEGT. CDR3 sequence (DNA): TGTGCCAGCAGTGACCCTCCCGGGACACCCAACTCCTACGAGCAGTACTTC. It encodes CASSDPPGTPNSYEQYF.

V and J are TRBV7-2 and TRBJ2-1, with a possible D match to TRBD2 (5 bases). Germline lookup yields CDR1 SGHTA and CDR2 FQGNSA. The CDR3 covers 13 residues. V was cut by 7 bases and J by 6 bases, with 13 bases left in between. The CDR3 region is CASTETTANEQFF. The CDR3 DNA follows: TGTGCCAGCACCGAGACTACAGCCAATGAGCAGTTCTTC. Full variable domain (remainder filled in from reference TRBV7-2 and TRBJ2-1): GAGVSQSPSNKVTEKGKDVELRCDPISGHTALYWYRQSLGQGLEFLIYFQGNSAPDKSGLPSDRFSAERTGGSVSTLTIQRTQQEDSAVYLCASTETTANEQFFGPGTRLTVL.

J is TRBJ1-1 and V is TRBV28; the match to TRBD1 covers 8 bases. Germline trimming cut 7 bases from V and 5 bases from J; bases unmatched to any gene: 12. Germline V gives CDR1 MDHEN, CDR2 SYDVKM. The CDR3 sequence is 15 residues long. The CDR3 DNA reads as TGTGCCAGCACCTCCCCCAGGGGGCAAAGAACTGAAGCTTTCTTT. This encodes CASTSPRGQRTEAFF.

The V gene is TRBV21-1, the J gene TRBJ1-2. TRBV21-1 is classified as a pseudogene. This CDR3 spans 14 amino acids. DNA for the CDR3: TGTGCCAGCAGCACGTGCTGCGATTCCGCTGGCTACACCTTC. It is translated as CASSTCCDSAGYTF.

The CDR3 nucleotides are TGTGCCAGCGGTATAGGGGGGGCGCAGACTGAAGCTTTCTTT. This encodes CASGIGGAQTEAFF. This chain uses TRBV28 with TRBJ1-1, with D possibly TRBD1 on 6 matching bases. V dropped 8 bases and J dropped 5 bases, with 18 bases sitting between them. This CDR3 is 14 amino acids long. CDR1 and CDR2 from the germline V gene are MDHEN and SYDVKM.

The rearrangement joins TRBV30 to TRBJ2-7; no clear D. V was trimmed by 4 bases and J by 0 bases, leaving 7 bases between them. This CDR3 comprises 12 residues. Per germline, CDR1 GTSNPN and CDR2 SVGIG (reference sequence). In DNA form, the CDR3 reads TGTGCCTGGACCCTGAGCTCCTACGAGCAGTACTTC. Its translation: CAWTLSSYEQYF. Looking up the rest from reference TRBV30 and TRBJ2-7 gives the full variable domain: SQTIHQWPATLVQPVGSPLSLECTVEGTSNPNLYWYRQAAGRGLQLLFYSVGIGQISSEVPQNLSASRPQDRQFILSSKKLLLSDSGFYLCAWTLSSYEQYFGPGTRLTVT.

The chain has TRBV19 and TRBJ2-7; D is ambiguous. The CDR3 sequence is 13 residues long. CDR1 and CDR2 (germline): LNHDA, SQIVND (reference sequence). The germline V and J ends were trimmed by 3 bases and 5 bases, with 11 bases remaining between them. The DNA for the CDR3 is TGTGCCAGTAGTATGGCACATCGGGACGAGCAGTACTTC. Protein sequence: CASSMAHRDEQYF.

For the CDR3, the DNA is TGTGCCAGCAGCTCCTACCTCAGGGGCGACGACGCTGAAGCTTTCTTT. It specifies CASSSYLRGDDAEAFF. The J gene is TRBJ1-1, the V gene TRBV13; TRBD1 is a possible D gene (6 bases). From germline, CDR1 is PRHDT and CDR2 FYEKMQ (reference sequence). There are 16 residues in the CDR3. The ends were cut back, 4 bases at V and 6 bases at J, with 21 bases in the middle.

The chain couples TRBV27 to TRBJ1-6; a weak D match, TRBD1 (6 bases). The ends were cut back, 8 bases at V and 7 bases at J, with 12 bases in the middle. The CDR3 runs 13 residues. Germline loops: CDR1 MNHEY, CDR2 SMNVEV (reference sequence). For the CDR3, the DNA is TGTGCCAGCCGTGACAGGCAGAATTCACCCCTCCACTTT. Its translation: CASRDRQNSPLHF.

This clone was counted between two and nine times. The chain has TRBV5-4 and TRBJ2-6; 9 bases agree with TRBD1. Losses at the gene ends were 4 bases for V and 3 bases for J; bases not matched to a gene: 8. The CDR3 loop spans 17 amino acids. Germline V CDR1 and CDR2: SGHNT, YYREEE (reference sequence). The CDR3 DNA sequence: TGTGCCAGCAGCCCCGGGACAGGGTTATTTGGGGCCAACGTCCTGACTTTC. The encoded protein is CASSPGTGLFGANVLTF.

This clone has only a few counts. The chain recombines TRBV11-2 with TRBJ1-5; a weak D match, TRBD1 (5 bases). Trimming removed 0 bases at V and 5 bases at J, with 11 bases between. Germline CDR1 SGHAT, CDR2 FQNNGV. The CDR3 is made up of 15 amino acids. CDR3 amino acids: CASSLEGAEDQPQHF. In nucleotides, the CDR3 is TGTGCCAGCAGCTTAGAAGGGGCGGAAGATCAGCCCCAGCATTTT.

This CDR3 is CASSSWTGGKRGTGELFF. The CDR3 DNA reads as TGTGCCAGCAGCTCTTGGACAGGGGGTAAAAGGGGCACCGGGGAGCTGTTTTTT. The chain combines TRBV7-9 with TRBJ2-2; TRBD1 agrees at 10 bases. Germline CDR1 is SEHNR and CDR2 is FQNEAQ (reference sequence). The V and J ends lost 4 bases and 4 bases, in that order; junction bases with no gene match: 12. The CDR3 has 18 residues.

The chain employs TRBV19 and TRBJ1-2; D not resolved. In germline, CDR1 is LNHDA, CDR2 SQIVND (reference sequence). The CDR3 is made up of 15 amino acids. In DNA, the CDR3 is TGTGCTAGCTCTAGAGAGTTCGCGGCTAACTATGGCTACACCTTC. Residues: CASSREFAANYGYTF.

This chain links TRBV2 with TRBJ1-2; D is undetermined. The CDR3 consists of 12 residues. CDR1 and CDR2 from the germline V gene are SNHLY and FYNNEI. Trimming removed 7 bases at V and 0 bases at J, with 6 bases between. The CDR3 reads CASTRSNYGYTF. The CDR3, as DNA: TGTGCCAGCACACGGTCTAACTATGGCTACACCTTC.

This clone appeared a few times. This chain connects TRBV11-2 to TRBJ2-1; tentatively, D is TRBD2 (5 bases). V lost 3 bases to trimming and J lost 9 bases, with 9 bases between them. The CDR3 is 12 residues long. The V gene's germline CDR1 is SGHAT and CDR2 FQNNGV. Written as DNA, the CDR3 is TGTGCCAGCAGCTTCCCCGCGGGTGAGCAGTTCTTC. Amino acids: CASSFPAGEQFF.

This clone was seen only once. The rearrangement links TRBV27 to TRBJ1-1; TRBD1 matches at 9 bases. CDR3 size: 17 residues. V lost 5 bases to trimming and J lost 0 bases; unmatched junction nucleotides: 10. Per germline, CDR1 MNHEY and CDR2 SMNVEV (reference sequence). CDR3 residues: CASSRRQGVLMNTEAFF. The CDR3, as DNA: TGTGCCAGCAGTCGCCGACAGGGGGTCCTCATGAACACTGAAGCTTTCTTT.

The sample holds one count of this clone. This chain joins TRBV19 and TRBJ1-5, with D possibly matching TRBD1 (6 bases). V was cut by 4 bases and J by 3 bases, with 10 bases left in between. CDR3 length equals 14 residues. The germline V gene has CDR1 LNHDA and CDR2 SQIVND (reference sequence). The CDR3 protein is CASSTDRNNQPQHF. CDR3 DNA: TGTGCCAGTAGTACCGACAGGAACAATCAGCCCCAGCATTTT.